This passage covers 20 T cell receptor beta chains from one sample sequenced in a study of identifying expanded T cells in peripheral blood. Profiling relied on immunoSEQ multiplex PCR, and the TCRdb table lists in-frame clones only, not all of them. The repertoire holds around 100,000 clones, 87% seen once, with about a sixth in the top ten. The specimen sequenced was blood. Receptor source: a person aged 18 to 69 in good health.

The chain links TRBV4-3 to TRBJ2-1; D may match TRBD1 or TRBD2 (5 bases each). Germline V CDR1 and CDR2: LGHNA, YSLEER. The length of the CDR3 is 14 residues. V lost 4 bases to trimming and J lost 2 bases, with 9 bases between them. CDR3 residues: CASSLTGPYNEQFF. CDR3 DNA sequence: TGCGCCAGCAGCCTCACGGGGCCCTACAATGAGCAGTTCTTC.

The table lists this clone with a few counts. The rearrangement joins TRBV28 to TRBJ1-6; TRBD1 aligns across 8 bases. After removal of 4 bases from V and 10 bases from J, the junction contained 6 bases not matched to a gene. Germline CDR1 and CDR2: MDHEN and SYDVKM. There are 14 residues in the CDR3. The CDR3 region has the DNA TGTGCCAGCAGTTCCGGACAGGGTCAATCACCCCTCCACTTT. Residues: CASSSGQGQSPLHF.

This clone has a count of ten or more. V gene TRBV11-3 combines with J gene TRBJ2-1; D is ambiguous. The germline V and J ends were trimmed by 0 bases and 4 bases, with 13 bases remaining between them. This CDR3 is 16 amino acids long. CDR1 SGHNT and CDR2 YENEEA come from the germline V gene. CDR3 protein: CASSLDGHILYNEQFF. In DNA form, the CDR3 reads TGTGCCAGCAGCTTAGATGGGCACATTCTATACAATGAGCAGTTCTTC.

The V gene is TRBV4-2, the J gene TRBJ2-6; D is uncertain. This CDR3 spans 19 amino acids. Germline CDR1 and CDR2: LGHNA and YNFKEQ. Trimming removed 2 bases at V and 0 bases at J, with 17 bases between. The chain's CDR3 is CASSQNPSRVLSGANVLTF. Written as DNA, the CDR3 is TGTGCCAGCAGCCAAAACCCCTCCCGGGTCCTCTCTGGGGCCAACGTCCTGACTTTC.

This chain links TRBV7-9 with TRBJ1-5; D not certain. This CDR3 is built from 14 residues. Germline V gene sequence: CDR1 SEHNR, CDR2 FQNEAQ (reference sequence). V was trimmed by 4 bases and J by 7 bases, leaving 14 bases between them. The CDR3 nucleotides are TGTGCCAGCAGCTCGGGCGGTCTAAAGCAGCCCCAGCATTTT. This encodes CASSSGGLKQPQHF.

The CDR3 loop is CASSQEIGDSYEQYF. The DNA of the CDR3 is TGCGCCAGCAGCCAAGAAATCGGGGACTCCTACGAGCAGTACTTC. The chain carries TRBV4-3 and TRBJ2-7; TRBD2 is a possible D gene (5 bases). The CDR3 has 15 residues. Germline V gene lookup returns CDR1 LGHNA and CDR2 YSLEER. The V gene lost 0 bases and the J gene lost 0 bases, with 9 bases spanning the gap.

The gene calls are TRBV7-9 and TRBJ2-5; D gene unclear. CDR3 size: 13 residues. The germline gives CDR1 SEHNR, CDR2 FQNEAQ (reference sequence). V lost 2 bases, J lost 5 bases, and 9 bases lay in between. In DNA, the CDR3 is TGTGCCAGCAGCTTACCTCCCGGGGAGACCCAGTACTTC. It codes for CASSLPPGETQYF.

V usage is TRBV7-2 and J usage is TRBJ1-2; D possibly corresponds to TRBD1 (6 bases). V was trimmed by 2 bases and J by 0 bases, leaving 13 bases between them. This CDR3 region has 16 residues. CDR1 and CDR2 (germline): SGHTA, FQGNSA. CDR3 DNA: TGTGCCAGCAGCTTACAGGGGCCCAACCCTAACTATGGCTACACCTTC. This codes for CASSLQGPNPNYGYTF.

The V gene is TRBV7-9, the J gene TRBJ2-1, with TRBD1 as a possible D gene (6 bases). The CDR3 loop spans 15 amino acids. V was clipped by 5 bases and J by 8 bases, with 19 bases between them. CDR1 is SEHNR, CDR2 FQNEAQ, per germline (reference sequence). CDR3 residues: CASSPLRGGWDEQFF. DNA of the CDR3: TGTGCCAGCAGCCCACTCAGGGGTGGTTGGGATGAGCAGTTCTTC.

J is TRBJ1-1 and V is TRBV4-1, with D perhaps matching TRBD1 (5 bases). Germline V CDR1 and CDR2: MGHRA, YSYEKL. This CDR3 spans 13 amino acids. The germline V and J ends were trimmed by 7 bases and 5 bases, with 14 bases remaining between them. In DNA form, the CDR3 reads TGCGCCAGCACCTCCTACGGGGGGACTGAAGCTTTCTTT. Translating it yields CASTSYGGTEAFF.

The V and J genes are TRBV20-1 and TRBJ1-2; D is unclear. Trimming left V 5 bases short and J 9 bases short, with 13 bases between. Germline V gives CDR1 DFQATT, CDR2 SNEGSKA (reference sequence). The CDR3 loop spans 11 amino acids. The DNA of the CDR3 is TGCAGTGCTCGGAAGGGTTCACGCTACACCTTC. This codes for CSARKGSRYTF.

This clone was observed at least ten times. The chain joins TRBV4-3 to TRBJ2-7, with 12 bases that match TRBD1. Germline V gene lookup returns CDR1 LGHNA and CDR2 YSLEER. The CDR3 covers 16 residues. With V trimmed by 1 base and J by 6 bases, 7 bases remained unmatched. CDR3 in amino acids: CASSQGEGTGGFEQYF. The CDR3, as DNA: TGCGCCAGCAGCCAAGGAGAGGGGACAGGGGGCTTCGAGCAGTACTTC.

The CDR3 nucleotides read TGTGCCAGCTCACCCGGACTAGCGGGCGCTTACAATGAGCAGTTCTTC. Protein product: CASSPGLAGAYNEQFF. This chain connects TRBV18 to TRBJ2-1, with 11 bases aligning to TRBD2. The CDR3 sequence is 16 residues long. The V gene end was trimmed by 3 bases and the J gene end by 4 bases; junction bases not matched to a gene: 5. Per the germline V gene, CDR1 is KGHSH and CDR2 is LQKENI.

The V and J genes are TRBV5-1 and TRBJ2-5; D call uncertain. The CDR3 spans 14 residues. Between the trimmed V and J ends, which lost 4 bases and 3 bases, there was a span of 13 bases. Per the germline V gene, CDR1 is SGHRS and CDR2 is YFSETQ. DNA of the CDR3: TGCGCCAGCAGCCTCGGGCTAGTTAAAGAGACCCAGTACTTC. It encodes CASSLGLVKETQYF.

The chain employs TRBV4-3 and TRBJ2-7; D is unclear. CDR1 is LGHNA and CDR2 is YSLEER in the germline V gene. Trimming left V 3 bases short and J 0 bases short, with 9 bases between. CDR3 size: 14 residues. The CDR3 bases are TGCGCCAGCAGCCAGCTCAGGACCTCCTACGAGCAGTACTTC. It codes for CASSQLRTSYEQYF.

This clone occurred a few times. The chain has TRBV27 and TRBJ1-1, with D perhaps TRBD1 (5 bases). The CDR3 contains 16 residues. CDR1 and CDR2 (germline): MNHEY, SMNVEV (reference sequence). V was trimmed by 4 bases and J by 1 base, leaving 16 bases between them. In DNA, the CDR3 is TGTGCCAGCAGTTCTAGAAGGGACTTCCGGAACACTGAAGCTTTCTTT. It encodes CASSSRRDFRNTEAFF.

The rearrangement links TRBV4-3 to TRBJ2-3; 10 bases map to TRBD2. The ends lost 2 bases at V and 5 bases at J; junction bases unmatched: 10. The germline V gene has CDR1 LGHNA and CDR2 YSLEER. The CDR3 loop spans 17 amino acids. CDR3 sequence (DNA): TGCGCCAGCAGCCAATTTGTCACTAGCGGGGAGATAGATACGCAGTATTTT. It encodes CASSQFVTSGEIDTQYF.

This sequence joins TRBV19 and TRBJ1-2, with 11 nucleotides matching TRBD1. The CDR3 has 16 residues. V lost 6 bases and J lost 7; bases outside the gene matches: 13. Germline lookup yields CDR1 LNHDA and CDR2 SQIVND (reference sequence). The CDR3 coding sequence is TGTGCCAGTAGCGTCCGGACAGGGGGCGTGGTTGCTGGCTACACCTTC. This translates into CASSVRTGGVVAGYTF. The entire variable domain, with the rest obtained from reference TRBV19 and TRBJ1-2, is as follows: DGGITQSPKYLFRKEGQNVTLSCEQNLNHDAMYWYRQDPGQGLRLIYYSQIVNDFQKGDIAEGYSVSREKKESFPLTVTSAQKNPTAFYLCASSVRTGGVVAGYTFGSGTRLTVV.

The V and J genes are TRBV9 and TRBJ2-1; 7 bases match TRBD1. The CDR3 is 16 residues long. The trim removed 3 bases at V and 7 bases at J, leaving 13 bases unmatched. CDR1 and CDR2 (germline): SGDLS, YYNGEE. CDR3 sequence (DNA): TGTGCCAGCAGCGCGAAGGCAGGGGGATTGGGTAATGAGCAGTTCTTC. Encoded protein: CASSAKAGGLGNEQFF.

The chain joins TRBV9 to TRBJ1-4; D may be TRBD1 (6 bases). Germline V gives CDR1 SGDLS, CDR2 YYNGEE. Trimming shortened V by 3 bases and J by 4 bases, and 13 bases separated the two germline ends. The CDR3 is 15 residues long. For the CDR3, the DNA is TGTGCCAGCAGCGCTACAGGGTATAATAATGAAAAACTGTTTTTT. Its translation: CASSATGYNNEKLFF.